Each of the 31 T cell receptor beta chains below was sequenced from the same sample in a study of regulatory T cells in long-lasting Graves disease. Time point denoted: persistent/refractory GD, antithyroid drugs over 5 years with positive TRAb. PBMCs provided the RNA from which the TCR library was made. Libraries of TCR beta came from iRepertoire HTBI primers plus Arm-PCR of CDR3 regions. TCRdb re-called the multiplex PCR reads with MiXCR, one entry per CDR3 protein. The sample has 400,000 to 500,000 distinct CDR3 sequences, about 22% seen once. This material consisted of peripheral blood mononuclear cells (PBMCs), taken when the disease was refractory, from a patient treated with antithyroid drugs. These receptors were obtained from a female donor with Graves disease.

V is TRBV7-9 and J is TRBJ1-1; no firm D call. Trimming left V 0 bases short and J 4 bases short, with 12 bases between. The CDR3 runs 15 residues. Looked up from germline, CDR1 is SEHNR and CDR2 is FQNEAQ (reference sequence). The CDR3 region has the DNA TGTGCCAGCAGCTTAGCCCGAACGCGACCCACTGAAGCTTTCTTT. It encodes CASSLARTRPTEAFF. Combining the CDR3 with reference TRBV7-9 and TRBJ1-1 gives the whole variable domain DTGVSQNPRHKITKRGQNVTFRCDPISEHNRLYWYRQTLGQGPEFLTYFQNEAQLEKSRLLSDRFSAERPKGSFSTLEIQRTEQGDSAMYLCASSLARTRPTEAFFGQGTRLTVV.

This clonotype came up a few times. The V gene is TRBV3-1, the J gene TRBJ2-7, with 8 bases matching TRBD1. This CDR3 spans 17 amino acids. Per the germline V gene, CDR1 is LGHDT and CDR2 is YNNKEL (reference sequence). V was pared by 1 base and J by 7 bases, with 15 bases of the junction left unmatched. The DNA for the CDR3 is TGTGCCAGCAGCCAAGCCCGTTCGACGGACAGGGTGAAAGAGCAGTACTTC. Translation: CASSQARSTDRVKEQYF.

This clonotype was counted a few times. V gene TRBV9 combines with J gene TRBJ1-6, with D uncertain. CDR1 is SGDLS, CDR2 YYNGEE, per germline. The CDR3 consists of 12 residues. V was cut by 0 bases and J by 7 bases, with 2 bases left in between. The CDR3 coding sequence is TGTGCCAGCAGCGTAGACAATTCACCCCTCCACTTT. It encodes CASSVDNSPLHF.

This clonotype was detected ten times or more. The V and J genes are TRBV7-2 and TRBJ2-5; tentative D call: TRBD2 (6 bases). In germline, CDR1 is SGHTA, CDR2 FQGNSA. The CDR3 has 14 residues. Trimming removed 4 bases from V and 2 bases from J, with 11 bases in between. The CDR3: CASSSTGTQETQYF. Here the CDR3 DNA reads TGTGCCAGCAGCTCCACCGGGACTCAAGAGACCCAGTACTTC.

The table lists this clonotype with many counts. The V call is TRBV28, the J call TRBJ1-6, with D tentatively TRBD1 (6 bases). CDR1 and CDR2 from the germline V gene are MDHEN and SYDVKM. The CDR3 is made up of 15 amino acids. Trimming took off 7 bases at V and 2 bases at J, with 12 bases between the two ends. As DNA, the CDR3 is TGTGCCAGCAAAATCGGGACACCCTATAATTCACCCCTCCACTTT. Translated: CASKIGTPYNSPLHF.

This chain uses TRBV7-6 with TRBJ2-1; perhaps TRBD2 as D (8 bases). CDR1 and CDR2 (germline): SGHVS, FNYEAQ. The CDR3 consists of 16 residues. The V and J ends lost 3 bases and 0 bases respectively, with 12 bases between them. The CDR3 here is CASSFSGDSSYNEQFF. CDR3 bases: TGTGCCAGCAGCTTTAGCGGGGACAGCTCCTACAATGAGCAGTTCTTC.

CDR3 nucleotides: TGTGCCTCGAGGTGGGCGGCTAATAATTCACCCCTCCACTTT. It specifies CASRWAANNSPLHF. The rearrangement uses TRBV6-1 and TRBJ1-6; D remains unclear. Germline CDR1 and CDR2: MNHNS and SASEGT. This CDR3 is built from 14 residues. Trimming cost V 11 bases and J 5 bases, with 16 bases left between them.

CDR3 nucleotide sequence: TGTGCCAGCAGCGTAGCGGTGGGCTACGAGCAGTACTTC. Amino acids: CASSVAVGYEQYF. This chain links TRBV9 with TRBJ2-7; D remains ambiguous. Trimming shortened V by 0 bases and J by 3 bases, and 7 bases separated the two germline ends. Looked up from germline, CDR1 is SGDLS and CDR2 is YYNGEE. CDR3 length: 13 amino acids.

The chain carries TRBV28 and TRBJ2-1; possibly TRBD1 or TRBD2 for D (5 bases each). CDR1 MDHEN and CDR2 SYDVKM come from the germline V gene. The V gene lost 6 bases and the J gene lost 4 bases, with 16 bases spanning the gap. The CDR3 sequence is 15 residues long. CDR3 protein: CASSSGTHSYNEQFF. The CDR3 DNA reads TGTGCCAGCAGCTCCGGGACCCACTCATACAATGAGCAGTTCTTC.

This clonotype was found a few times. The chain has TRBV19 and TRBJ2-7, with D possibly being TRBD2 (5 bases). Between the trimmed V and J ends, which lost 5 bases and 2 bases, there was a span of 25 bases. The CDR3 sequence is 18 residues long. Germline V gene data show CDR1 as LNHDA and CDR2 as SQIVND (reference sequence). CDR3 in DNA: TGTGCCAGTAGTTCTAGGGTCGGGAAGACGGACTGGGCCTACGAGCAGTACTTC. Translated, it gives CASSSRVGKTDWAYEQYF.

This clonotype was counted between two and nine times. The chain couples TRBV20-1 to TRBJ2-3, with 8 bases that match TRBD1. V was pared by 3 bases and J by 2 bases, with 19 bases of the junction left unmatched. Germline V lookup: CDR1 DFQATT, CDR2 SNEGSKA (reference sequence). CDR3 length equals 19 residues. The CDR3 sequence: CSARDAVTGTGFFTDTQYF. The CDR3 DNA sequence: TGCAGTGCTAGGGACGCGGTTACAGGGACAGGATTCTTCACAGATACGCAGTATTTT.

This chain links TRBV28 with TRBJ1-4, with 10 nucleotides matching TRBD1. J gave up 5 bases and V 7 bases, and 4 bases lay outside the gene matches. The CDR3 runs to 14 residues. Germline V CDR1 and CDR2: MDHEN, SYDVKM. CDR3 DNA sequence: TGTGCCAGCACCGACAGGGGGCGGAATGAAAAACTGTTTTTT. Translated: CASTDRGRNEKLFF.

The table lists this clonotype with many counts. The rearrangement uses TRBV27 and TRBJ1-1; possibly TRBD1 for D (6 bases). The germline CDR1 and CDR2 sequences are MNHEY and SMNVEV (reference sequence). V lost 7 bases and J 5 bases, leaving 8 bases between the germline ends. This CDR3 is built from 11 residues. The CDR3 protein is CASIGGTEAFF. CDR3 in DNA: TGTGCCAGCATAGGGGGGACTGAAGCTTTCTTT.

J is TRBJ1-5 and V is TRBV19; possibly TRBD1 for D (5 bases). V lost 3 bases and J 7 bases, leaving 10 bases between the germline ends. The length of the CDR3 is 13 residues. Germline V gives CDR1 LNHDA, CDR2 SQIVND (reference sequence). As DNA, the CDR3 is TGTGCCAGTAGTATCGGGGCTGGCCAGCCCCAGCATTTT. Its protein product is CASSIGAGQPQHF.

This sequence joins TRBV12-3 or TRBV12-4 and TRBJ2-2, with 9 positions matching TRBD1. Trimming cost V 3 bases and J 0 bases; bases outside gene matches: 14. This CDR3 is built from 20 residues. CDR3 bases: TGTGCCAGCAGTTTCGACGTGGGGACAGGGAAATTTCCGAACACCGGGGAGCTGTTTTTT. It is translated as CASSFDVGTGKFPNTGELFF.

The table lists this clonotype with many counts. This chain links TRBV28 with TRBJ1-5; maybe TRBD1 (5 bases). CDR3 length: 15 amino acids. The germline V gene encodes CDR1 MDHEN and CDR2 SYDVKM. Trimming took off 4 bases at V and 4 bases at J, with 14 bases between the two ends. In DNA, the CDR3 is TGTGCCAGCAGTTGGGTAGAGGGACGGAATCAGCCCCAGCATTTT. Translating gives CASSWVEGRNQPQHF.

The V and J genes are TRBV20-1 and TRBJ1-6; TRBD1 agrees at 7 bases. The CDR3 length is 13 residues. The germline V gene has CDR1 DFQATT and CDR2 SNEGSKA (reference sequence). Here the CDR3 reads CSPIDRENSPLHF. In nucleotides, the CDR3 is TGCAGCCCGATTGACAGGGAAAATTCACCCCTCCACTTT.

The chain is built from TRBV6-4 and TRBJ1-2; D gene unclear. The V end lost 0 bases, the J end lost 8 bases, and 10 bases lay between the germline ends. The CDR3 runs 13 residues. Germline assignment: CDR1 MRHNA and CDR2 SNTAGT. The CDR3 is CASSDSPAGGYTF. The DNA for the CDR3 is TGTGCCAGCAGTGACTCCCCGGCAGGAGGCTACACCTTC.

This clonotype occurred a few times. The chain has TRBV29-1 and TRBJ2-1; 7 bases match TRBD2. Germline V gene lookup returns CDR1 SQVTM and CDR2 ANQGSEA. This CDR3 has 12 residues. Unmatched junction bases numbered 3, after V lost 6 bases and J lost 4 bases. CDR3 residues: CSVRAGYNEQFF. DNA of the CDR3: TGCAGCGTGCGAGCGGGGTACAATGAGCAGTTCTTC.

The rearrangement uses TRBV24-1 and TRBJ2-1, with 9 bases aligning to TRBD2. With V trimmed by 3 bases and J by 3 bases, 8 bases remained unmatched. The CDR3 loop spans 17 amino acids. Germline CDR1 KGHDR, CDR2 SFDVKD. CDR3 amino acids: CATSDTGLAQNYNEQFF. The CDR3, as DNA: TGTGCCACCAGTGATACCGGACTAGCGCAAAACTACAATGAGCAGTTCTTC.

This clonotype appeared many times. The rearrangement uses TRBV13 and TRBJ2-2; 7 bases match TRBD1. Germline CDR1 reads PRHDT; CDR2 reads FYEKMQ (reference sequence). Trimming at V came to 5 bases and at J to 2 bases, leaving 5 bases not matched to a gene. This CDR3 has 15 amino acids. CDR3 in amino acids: CASSRQGSNTGELFF. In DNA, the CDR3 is TGTGCCAGCAGCCGACAGGGCAGTAACACCGGGGAGCTGTTTTTT.

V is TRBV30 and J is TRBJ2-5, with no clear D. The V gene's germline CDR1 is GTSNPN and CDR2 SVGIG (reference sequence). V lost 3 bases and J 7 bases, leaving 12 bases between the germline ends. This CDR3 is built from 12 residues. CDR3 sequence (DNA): TGTGCCTGGAGGTTGGGAATCAGGACCCAGTACTTC. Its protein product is CAWRLGIRTQYF. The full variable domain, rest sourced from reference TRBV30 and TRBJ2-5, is SQTIHQWPATLVQPVGSPLSLECTVEGTSNPNLYWYRQAAGRGLQLLFYSVGIGQISSEVPQNLSASRPQDRQFILSSKKLLLSDSGFYLCAWRLGIRTQYFGPGTRLLVL.

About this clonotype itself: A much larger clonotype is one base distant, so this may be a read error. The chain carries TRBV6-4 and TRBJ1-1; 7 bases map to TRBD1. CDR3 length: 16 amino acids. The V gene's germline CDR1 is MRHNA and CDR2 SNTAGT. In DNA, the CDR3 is TGTGCCAGCAGTTACTCGGGGCGGGCAGGGGGCACTGAAGCTTTCTTT. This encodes CASSYSGRAGGTEAFF.

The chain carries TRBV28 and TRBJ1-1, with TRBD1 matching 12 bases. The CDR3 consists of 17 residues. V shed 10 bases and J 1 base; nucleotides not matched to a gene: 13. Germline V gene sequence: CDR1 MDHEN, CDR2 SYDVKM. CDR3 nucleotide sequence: TGTGCCACAGACAGTTCGGGACAGGGGGCCGGGAACACTGAAGCTTTCTTT. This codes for CATDSSGQGAGNTEAFF.

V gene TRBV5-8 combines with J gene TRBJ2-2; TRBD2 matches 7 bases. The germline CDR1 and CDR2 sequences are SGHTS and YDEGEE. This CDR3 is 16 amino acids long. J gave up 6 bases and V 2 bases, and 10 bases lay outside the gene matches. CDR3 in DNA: TGTGCCAGCAGCTTACTTGGCGGGAGCGTGCCCGGGGAGCTGTTTTTT. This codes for CASSLLGGSVPGELFF.

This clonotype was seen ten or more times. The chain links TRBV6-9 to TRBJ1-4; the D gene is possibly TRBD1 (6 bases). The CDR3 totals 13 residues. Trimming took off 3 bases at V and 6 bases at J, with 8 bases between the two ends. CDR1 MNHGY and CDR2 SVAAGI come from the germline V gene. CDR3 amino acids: CASSYRGDEKLFF. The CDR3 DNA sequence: TGTGCCAGCAGTTACAGGGGTGATGAAAAACTGTTTTTT.

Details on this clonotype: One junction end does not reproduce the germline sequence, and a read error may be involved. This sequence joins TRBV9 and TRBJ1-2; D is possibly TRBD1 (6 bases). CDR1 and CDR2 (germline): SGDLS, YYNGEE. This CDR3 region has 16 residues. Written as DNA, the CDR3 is TGTCCCAGCAGCACCCGTATGGGGGGCCATGGCTATGGCTACACCTTC. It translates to CPSSTRMGGHGYGYTF.

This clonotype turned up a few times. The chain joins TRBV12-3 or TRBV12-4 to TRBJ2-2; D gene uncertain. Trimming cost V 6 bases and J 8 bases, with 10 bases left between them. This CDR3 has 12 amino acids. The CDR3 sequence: CASSELLGELFF. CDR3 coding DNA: TGTGCCAGCAGCGAATTGCTAGGGGAGCTGTTTTTT.

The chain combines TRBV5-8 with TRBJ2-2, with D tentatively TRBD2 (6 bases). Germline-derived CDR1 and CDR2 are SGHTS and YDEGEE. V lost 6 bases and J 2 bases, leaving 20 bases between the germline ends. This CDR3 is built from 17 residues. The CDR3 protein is CASIPGGTGINTGELFF. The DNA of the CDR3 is TGTGCCAGCATCCCCGGAGGGACTGGGATTAACACCGGGGAGCTGTTTTTT.

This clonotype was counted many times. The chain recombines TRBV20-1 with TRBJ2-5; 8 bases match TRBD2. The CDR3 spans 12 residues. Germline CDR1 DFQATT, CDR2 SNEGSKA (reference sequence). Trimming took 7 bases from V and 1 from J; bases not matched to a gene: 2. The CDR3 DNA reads TGCAGTGGTGGGACTAGCCAAGAGACCCAGTACTTC. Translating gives CSGGTSQETQYF.

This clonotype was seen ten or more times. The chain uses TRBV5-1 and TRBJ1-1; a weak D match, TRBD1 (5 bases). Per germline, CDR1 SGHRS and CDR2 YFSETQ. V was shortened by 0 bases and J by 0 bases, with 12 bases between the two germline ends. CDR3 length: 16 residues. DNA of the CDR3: TGCGCCAGCAGCTTGGCCCGGGGCCTTATGAACACTGAAGCTTTCTTT. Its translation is CASSLARGLMNTEAFF.